This T cell receptor beta chain was identified during a study of T cells after yellow fever vaccination. As TCR cDNA was made by 5'RACE template switching, a universal primer site and UMIs were added. TCRdb ran MiXCR on the 5' RACE reads and lists one entry per CDR3 protein. The sample includes 150,000 to 200,000 distinct CDR3 sequences, 11% of them seen just once. The CDR3 sequence is 17 residues long. The J segment lost 2 bases and the V segment lost 6 bases, leaving 14 bases of the junction unmatched. Germline values: CDR1 LGHDT, CDR2 YNNKEL (reference sequence). The chain is built from TRBV3-1 and TRBJ2-3; 7 bases map to TRBD2. This clonotype was obtained from a man aged 18 to 29 who received the YFV17D yellow fever vaccine. The sample here was CD8+ T cells sorted from PBMCs, taken 15 days after the yellow fever booster vaccination. The CDR3 DNA is TGTGCCAGCAGTCAACACTCTAGCGGAGCTGCCACAGATACGCAGTATTTT. It specifies CASSQHSSGAATDTQYF.